Listed below are T cell receptor beta chains from one sample, sequenced in a study of T cell repertoires in cytomegalovirus infection. These TCRs' antigens remain unknown. A single record per CDR3 protein comes from TCRdb applying MiXCR to the reads. The sample holds some 270,000 distinct CDR3 sequences, about 20% seen once. The source material was cultured PBMCs, sampled from culture after CMV antigen stimulation. The receptors were sampled from a human donor in good health (CMV status not recorded). Some clones in this sample may be carry-over from other donors' samples. Each CDR3 is given with its conserved first and last residue.

>TRBV20-1|TRBJ1-5
CSARSGGQPQHF
>TRBV29-1|TRBJ2-5
CSVSGVAQETQYF
>TRBV28|TRBJ2-1
CASYHEYNEQFF
>TRBV27|TRBJ2-7
CASSFKGRFNYEQYF
>TRBV7-9|TRBJ1-1
CASSPMELNTEAFF
>TRBV6-2/TRBV6-3|TRBJ2-1
CASSLAGGINEQFF
>TRBV20-1|TRBJ2-3
CSALTTDTQYF
>TRBV3-1|TRBJ2-5
CASSHSGRALWETQYF
>TRBV7-2|TRBJ1-1
CASSSRRGYSTEAFF
>TRBV28|TRBJ1-5
CASSLGIPIDQPQHF
>TRBV20-1|TRBJ1-5
CSASNGGNQPQHF
>TRBV6-6|TRBJ1-1
CASSFGPTEAFF
>TRBV12-3/TRBV12-4|TRBJ1-1
CASRRVTTFTEAFF
>TRBV4-1|TRBJ1-1
CASSRRQGPMNTEAFF
>TRBV7-9|TRBJ2-1
CASSPGFTGTVGIEQFF
>TRBV7-6|TRBJ1-1
CASSLGLQNTEAFF
>TRBV7-3|TRBJ2-3
CASSLTGLRADTQYF
>TRBV3-1|TRBJ2-7
CASRAGTSGWYEQYF
>TRBV24-1|TRBJ2-7
CATSSGSQYSEQYF
>TRBV6-2/TRBV6-3|TRBJ2-3
CASSTPRASADTQYF
>TRBV20-1|TRBJ2-7
CSAKDRDQPYEQYF
>TRBV24-1|TRBJ2-5
CATGRGHQETQYF
>TRBV29-1|TRBJ2-5
CSVERAGWETQYF
>TRBV6-5|TRBJ2-5
CASSSPIAGQETQYF
>TRBV6-2/TRBV6-3|TRBJ2-2
CASSYGSGRAGELFF
>TRBV5-1|TRBJ2-1
CASSLALAGEVVADEQFF